This T cell receptor (beta chain) comes out of a study of CD8 T cells in Susac syndrome. Across the study: There were about 6 sequenced Susac syndrome patients with active disease and eight or nine in remission.

V gave up 5 bases and J gave up 6 bases, with 7 bases separating them. Per the germline V gene, CDR1 is SQVTM and CDR2 is ANQGSEA. CDR3 length: 10 residues. An input of about 0.45 to 1 ug of RNA was subjected to reverse transcription using random hexamers. An immunoSEQ multiplex PCR amplified TCR beta CDR3 over 54 Vbeta and 13 Jbeta. TCRdb re-called the immunoSEQ multiplex PCR reads through MiXCR, storing one row per CDR3 protein. The repertoire holds about 150,000 distinct CDR3 sequences, with approximately 95% as singletons. CD8+ and CD4+ blood T cells underwent TCR beta sequencing. The V and J genes are TRBV29-1 and TRBJ1-2, with D uncertain. The sequenced sample was CD4+ T cells from PBMCs. The sequence derives from a human donor with Susac syndrome. The CDR3 region has the DNA TGCAGCGTTATCAACGATGGCTACACCTTC. Translation: CSVINDGYTF.